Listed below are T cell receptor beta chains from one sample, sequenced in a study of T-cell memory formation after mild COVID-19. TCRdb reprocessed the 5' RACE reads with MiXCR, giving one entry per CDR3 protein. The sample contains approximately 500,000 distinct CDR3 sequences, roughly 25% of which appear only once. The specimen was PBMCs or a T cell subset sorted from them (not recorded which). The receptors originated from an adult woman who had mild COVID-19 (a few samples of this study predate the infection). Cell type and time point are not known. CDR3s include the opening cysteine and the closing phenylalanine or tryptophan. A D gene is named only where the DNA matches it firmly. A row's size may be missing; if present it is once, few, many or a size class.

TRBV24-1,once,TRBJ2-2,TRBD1,TGTGCCACCAGTGATAGAGGCAGGGGGACCGGGGAGCTGTTTTTT,CATSDRGRGTGELFF
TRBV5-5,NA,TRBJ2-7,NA,TGTGCCAGCAGCTTCGGGCGGGGAGGCGAGCAGTACTTC,CASSFGRGGEQYF
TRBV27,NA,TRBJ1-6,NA,TGTGCCAGCACCTGGGTCGAGGGATCACCCCTCCACTTT,CASTWVEGSPLHF
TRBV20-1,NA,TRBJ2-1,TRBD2,TGCAGTGCTAGAGATGGAGTGCGGGAGTACAATGAGCAGTTCTTC,CSARDGVREYNEQFF
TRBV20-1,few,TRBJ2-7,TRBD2,TGCAGTGCTAGACTAGCGGACTACGAGCAGTACTTC,CSARLADYEQYF
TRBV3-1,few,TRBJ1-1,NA,TGTGCCAGCAGCCAAGTTGGACTCCTCAACACTGAAGCTTTCTTT,CASSQVGLLNTEAFF
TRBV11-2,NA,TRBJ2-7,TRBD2,TGTGCCAGCAGCTATAGCGGGAACCCCTCCTACGAGCAGTACTTC,CASSYSGNPSYEQYF
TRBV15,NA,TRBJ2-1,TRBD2,TGTGCCACCAGCAGAGATTACCCTGGACTAGCGGGAGAGAGGGATGAGCAGTTCTTC,CATSRDYPGLAGERDEQFF
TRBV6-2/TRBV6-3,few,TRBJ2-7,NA,TGTGCCAGCAGCAGAGGCCGGGTCCCTCCCTACGAGCAGTACTTC,CASSRGRVPPYEQYF
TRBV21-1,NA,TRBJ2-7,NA,TGTGCCAGCAGCGTTAGCGGGTCCCCCTTTTCCTACGAGCAGTACTTC,CASSVSGSPFSYEQYF
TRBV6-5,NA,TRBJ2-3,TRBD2,TGTGCCAGCAGTCCTATAGCGGGGGGGCGCACAGATACGCAGTATTTT,CASSPIAGGRTDTQYF
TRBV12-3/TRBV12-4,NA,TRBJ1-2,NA,TGTGCCAGCAATAGAATGGAGGCCAGCAGCTATGGCTACACCTTC,CASNRMEASSYGYTF
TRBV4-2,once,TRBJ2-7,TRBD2,TGTGCCAGCAGCCAAGAGTTGCGGGGGGGCTCCTACGAGCAGTACTTC,CASSQELRGGSYEQYF
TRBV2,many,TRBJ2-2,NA,TGTGCCAGCAGTGCCCGAGTGACTAGAGAGCTGTTTTTT,CASSARVTRELFF
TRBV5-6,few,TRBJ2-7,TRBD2,TGTGCCAGCAGCGCGGGGACTAGCGGCTATTACTACGAGCAGTACTTC,CASSAGTSGYYYEQYF
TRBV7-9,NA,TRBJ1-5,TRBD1,TGTGCCAGCAGCGGCGGACAGGGACATAGCAATCAGCCCCAGCATTTT,CASSGGQGHSNQPQHF
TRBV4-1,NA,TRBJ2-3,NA,TGCGCCAGCAGCCAAGAAGGCTTCGCGGGAAGGGCAGATACGCAGTATTTT,CASSQEGFAGRADTQYF
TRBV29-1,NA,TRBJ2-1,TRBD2,TGCAGCGTTGAAAAGGGTAGCGGGAGGGGTAATGAGCAGTTCTTC,CSVEKGSGRGNEQFF
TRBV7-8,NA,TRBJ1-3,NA,TGTGCCAGCAGCTTAGACAGGTCCTTAGTCGGAAACACCATATATTTT,CASSLDRSLVGNTIYF
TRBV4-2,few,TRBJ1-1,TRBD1,TGTGCCAGCAGCCAGCCTCCGGGACAGGGGGACACTGAAGCTTTCTTT,CASSQPPGQGDTEAFF
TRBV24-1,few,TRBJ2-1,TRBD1,TGTGCCACCAGTGAGGGACAGGGGGCTAATGAGCAGTTCTTC,CATSEGQGANEQFF
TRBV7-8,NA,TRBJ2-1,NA,TGTGCCAGCAGCTCCCCGCTTAGCAATGAGCAGTTCTTC,CASSSPLSNEQFF
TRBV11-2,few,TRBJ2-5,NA,TGTGCCAGCAGCTTAATCCCCGGGGCACACCAGGAGACCCAGTACTTC,CASSLIPGAHQETQYF
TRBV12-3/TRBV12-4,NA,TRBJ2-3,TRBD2,TGTGCCAGCAAGGATGTAGGGACTAGCGGGACGTCTAGCACAGATACGCAGTATTTT,CASKDVGTSGTSSTDTQYF
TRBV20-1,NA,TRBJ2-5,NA,TGCAGTGCTCTAGGGTGGCAGTCGGGCGAGACCCAGTACTTC,CSALGWQSGETQYF
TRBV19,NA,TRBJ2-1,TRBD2,TGTGCCAGTAGTCCTTGGGGGGAGGGAAGGGATGAGCAGTTCTTC,CASSPWGEGRDEQFF
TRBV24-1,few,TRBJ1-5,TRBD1,TGTGCCACCAGTGACCCGGGACAGGATAACGATCAGCCCCAGCATTTT,CATSDPGQDNDQPQHF
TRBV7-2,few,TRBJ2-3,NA,TGTGCCAGCAGCTTACCGTTGGGTCGACAGCCTAGCACAGATACGCAGTATTTT,CASSLPLGRQPSTDTQYF
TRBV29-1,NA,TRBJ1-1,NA,TGCAGCGTGGGGGCAGGTGACACTGAAGCTTTCTTT,CSVGAGDTEAFF
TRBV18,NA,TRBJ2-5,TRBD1,TGTGCCAGCTCATCTCAGACAGGGGGCCCCATGGAGACCCAGTACTTC,CASSSQTGGPMETQYF
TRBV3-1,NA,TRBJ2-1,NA,TGTGCCAGCAGCCAACCAAGATTCAGGGCGGATGAGCAGTTCTTC,CASSQPRFRADEQFF
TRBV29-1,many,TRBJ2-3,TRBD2,TGCAGCGTTAATAGCGGGAGAGGTGCAGATACGCAGTATTTT,CSVNSGRGADTQYF
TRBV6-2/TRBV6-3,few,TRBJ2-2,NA,TGTGCCAGCAGGGCGGACGGAAAGTACACCGGGGAGCTGTTTTTT,CASRADGKYTGELFF
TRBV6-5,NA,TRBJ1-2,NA,TGTGCCAGCAGTTACGAAGGTCGGGGCTATGGCTACACCTTC,CASSYEGRGYGYTF
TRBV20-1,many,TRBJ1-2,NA,TGCAGTGCTAACCCCTCCTATGGCTACACCTTC,CSANPSYGYTF
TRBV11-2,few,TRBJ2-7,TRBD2,TGTGCCAGCAGCTTAGATCCCGGACTAGCGGACGAGCAGTACTTC,CASSLDPGLADEQYF
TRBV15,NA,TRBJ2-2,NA,TGTGCCACCAGCAGGCAAAACACCGGGGAGCTGTTTTTT,CATSRQNTGELFF
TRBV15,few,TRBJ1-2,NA,TGTGCCACCAGCATCTTTCGGTTTAACTATGGCTACACCTTC,CATSIFRFNYGYTF
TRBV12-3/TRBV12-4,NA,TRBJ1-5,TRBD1,TGTGCCAGCACCTACGGGACAGGGGTTAGCAATCAGCCCCAGCATTTT,CASTYGTGVSNQPQHF
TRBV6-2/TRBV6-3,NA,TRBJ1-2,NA,TGTGCCAGCAGTTACCGCGCCAGTACCAACTATGGCTACACCTTC,CASSYRASTNYGYTF
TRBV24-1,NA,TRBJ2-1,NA,TGTGCCACCGGTGCAAGGGTGAATGAGCAGTTCTTC,CATGARVNEQFF
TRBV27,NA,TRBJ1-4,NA,TGTGCCAGCAGTTTATCCGGACAGAAAGGGTCTTTT,CASSLSGQKGSF
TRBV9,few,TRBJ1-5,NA,TGTGCCAGCAGCGTAGACGGGCAGGGCGGACAGCCCCAGCATTTT,CASSVDGQGGQPQHF
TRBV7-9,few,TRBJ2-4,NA,TGTGCCAGCAGCACCAGGGATCCGACCATAAACATTCAGTACTTC,CASSTRDPTINIQYF
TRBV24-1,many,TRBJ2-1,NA,TGTGCCACCAGTGAGACCGAGGGGGCAACAAGCGGGAGATACTACAATGAGCAGTTCTTC,CATSETEGATSGRYYNEQFF
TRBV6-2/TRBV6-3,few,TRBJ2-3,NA,TGTGCCAGCAGTCGGTCGGGACCCGCTAGCACAGATACGCAGTATTTT,CASSRSGPASTDTQYF
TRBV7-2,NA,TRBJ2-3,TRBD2,TGTGCCAGCAGCTTAACCAGTGGACTAGTAACAGATACGCAGTATTTT,CASSLTSGLVTDTQYF
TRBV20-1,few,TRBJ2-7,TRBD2,TGCAGTGCTAGCGGGAGGGCCCCCCACGAGCAGTACTTC,CSASGRAPHEQYF
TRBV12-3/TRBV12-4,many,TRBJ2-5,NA,TGTGCCAGCAGTTTGGGCAGCCAAGAGACCCAGTACTTC,CASSLGSQETQYF
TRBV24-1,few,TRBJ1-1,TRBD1,TGTGCCACCAGTGAATCCGGGACAGAGAACACTGAAGCTTTCTTT,CATSESGTENTEAFF
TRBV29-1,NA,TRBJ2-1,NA,TGCAGCGTTGAAGGACTTGTCGGCTACAATGAGCAGTTCTTC,CSVEGLVGYNEQFF
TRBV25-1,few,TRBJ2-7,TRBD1,TGTGCCAGCAGTGTAACAGGGGACGAGCAGTACTTC,CASSVTGDEQYF
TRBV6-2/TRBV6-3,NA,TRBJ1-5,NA,TGTGCCAGCAGTACTGTCGATCAGCCCCAGCATTTT,CASSTVDQPQHF
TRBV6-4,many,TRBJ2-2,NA,TGTGCCAGCAGTGACGGAGACACCGGGGAGCTGTTTTTT,CASSDGDTGELFF
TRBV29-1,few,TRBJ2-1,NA,TGCAGCGTCTACCCCTACGGTCGGGACAATGAGCAGTTCTTC,CSVYPYGRDNEQFF
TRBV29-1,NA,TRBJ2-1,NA,TGCAGCGTCGGATGGGGGACAAGGGCGACCAATGAGCAGTTCTTC,CSVGWGTRATNEQFF
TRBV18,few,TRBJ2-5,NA,TGTGCCAGCTCACCTACAGGACAGAAAGAGACCCAGTACTTC,CASSPTGQKETQYF